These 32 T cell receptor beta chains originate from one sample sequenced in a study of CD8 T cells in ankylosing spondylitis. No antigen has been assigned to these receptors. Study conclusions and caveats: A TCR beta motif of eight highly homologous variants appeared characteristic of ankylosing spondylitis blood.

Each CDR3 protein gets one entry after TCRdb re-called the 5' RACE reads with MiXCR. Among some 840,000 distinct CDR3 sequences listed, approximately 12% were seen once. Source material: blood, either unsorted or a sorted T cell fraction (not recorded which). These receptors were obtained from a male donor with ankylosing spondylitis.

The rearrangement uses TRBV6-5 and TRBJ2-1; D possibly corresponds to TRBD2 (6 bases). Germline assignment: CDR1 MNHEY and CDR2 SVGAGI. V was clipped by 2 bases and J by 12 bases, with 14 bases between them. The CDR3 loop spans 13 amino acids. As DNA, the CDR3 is TGTGCCAGCAGTTACGGACTACCGGGCGGGCAGTTCTTC. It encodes CASSYGLPGGQFF.

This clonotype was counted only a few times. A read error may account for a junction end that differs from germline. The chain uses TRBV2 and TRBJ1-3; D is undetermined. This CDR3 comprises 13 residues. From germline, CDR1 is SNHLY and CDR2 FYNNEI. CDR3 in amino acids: CASREGSGNTIYF. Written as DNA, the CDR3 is TGTGCCAGCAGGGAAGGATCTGGAAACACCATATATTTT.

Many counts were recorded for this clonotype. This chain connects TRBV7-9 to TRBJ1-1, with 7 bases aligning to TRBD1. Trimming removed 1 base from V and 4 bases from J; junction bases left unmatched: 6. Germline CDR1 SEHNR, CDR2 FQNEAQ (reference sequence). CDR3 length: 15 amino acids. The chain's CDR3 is CASSLGPGGLTEAFF. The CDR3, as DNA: TGTGCCAGCAGCTTAGGCCCAGGGGGTCTCACTGAAGCTTTCTTT.

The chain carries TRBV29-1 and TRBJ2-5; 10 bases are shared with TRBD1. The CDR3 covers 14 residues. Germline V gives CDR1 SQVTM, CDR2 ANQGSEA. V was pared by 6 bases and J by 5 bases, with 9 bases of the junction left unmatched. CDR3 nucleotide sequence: TGCAGCGTCGCCCGGGACAGGGGTCTCGAGACCCAGTACTTC. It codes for CSVARDRGLETQYF.

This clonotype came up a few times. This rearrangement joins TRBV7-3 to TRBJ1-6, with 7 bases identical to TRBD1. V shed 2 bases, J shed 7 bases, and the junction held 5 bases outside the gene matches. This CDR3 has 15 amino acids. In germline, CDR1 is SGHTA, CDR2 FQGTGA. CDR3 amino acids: CASSLQGGQNSPLHF. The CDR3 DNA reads TGTGCCAGCAGCTTACAGGGGGGACAGAATTCACCCCTCCACTTT.

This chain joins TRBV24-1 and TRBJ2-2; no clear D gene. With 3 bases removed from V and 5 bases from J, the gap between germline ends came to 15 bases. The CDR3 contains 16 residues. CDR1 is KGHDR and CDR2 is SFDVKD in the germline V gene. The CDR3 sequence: CATSDGFLKETGELFF. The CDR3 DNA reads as TGTGCCACCAGTGATGGGTTTTTAAAGGAGACCGGGGAGCTGTTTTTT.

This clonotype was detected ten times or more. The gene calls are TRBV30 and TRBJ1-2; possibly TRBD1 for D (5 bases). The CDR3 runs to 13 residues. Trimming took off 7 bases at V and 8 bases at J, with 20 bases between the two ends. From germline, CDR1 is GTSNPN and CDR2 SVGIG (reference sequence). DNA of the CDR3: TGTGCCTCACATCGGGGCCGTAGGTGGGGCTACACCTTC. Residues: CASHRGRRWGYTF.

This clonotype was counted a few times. Here the CDR3 reads CSASRFGRVNQPQHF. In nucleotides, the CDR3 is TGCAGTGCTAGTAGGTTCGGACGGGTCAATCAGCCCCAGCATTTT. The chain couples TRBV20-1 to TRBJ1-5, with unresolved D. The CDR3 loop spans 15 amino acids. Germline-derived CDR1 and CDR2 are DFQATT and SNEGSKA (reference sequence). Between the trimmed V and J ends, which lost 3 bases and 3 bases, there was a span of 15 bases.

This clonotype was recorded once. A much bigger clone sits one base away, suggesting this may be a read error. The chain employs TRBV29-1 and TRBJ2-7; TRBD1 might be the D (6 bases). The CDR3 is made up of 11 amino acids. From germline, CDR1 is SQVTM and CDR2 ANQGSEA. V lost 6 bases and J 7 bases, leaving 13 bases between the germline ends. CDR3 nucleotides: TGCAGCGTAGGCCGACAGGAGGAGCAGTACTTC. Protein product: CSVGRQEEQYF.

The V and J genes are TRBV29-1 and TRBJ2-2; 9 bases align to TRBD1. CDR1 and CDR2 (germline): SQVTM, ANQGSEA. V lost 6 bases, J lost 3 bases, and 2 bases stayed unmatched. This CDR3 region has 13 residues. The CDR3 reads CSVGDRDTGELFF. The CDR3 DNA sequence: TGCAGCGTGGGGGACAGGGACACCGGGGAGCTGTTTTTT.

The CDR3, as DNA: TGTGCCAGCAGAGGACAGCTCATGAACACTGAAGCTTTCTTT. Its translation is CASRGQLMNTEAFF. The chain is built from TRBV5-5 and TRBJ1-1; D possibly corresponds to TRBD1 (6 bases). CDR3 length equals 14 residues. CDR1 SGHKS and CDR2 YYEKEE come from the germline V gene (reference sequence). Between the trimmed V and J ends, which lost 5 bases and 0 bases, there was a span of 11 bases.

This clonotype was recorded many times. CDR3 DNA sequence: TGTGCCAGCAGCCAAACTAGCGGGAGGAACTACGAGCAGTACTTC. Translation: CASSQTSGRNYEQYF. The chain recombines TRBV7-2 with TRBJ2-7; TRBD2 aligns across 12 bases. The CDR3 is 15 amino acids. CDR1 and CDR2 from the germline V gene are SGHTA and FQGNSA. The J segment lost 3 bases and the V segment lost 5 bases, leaving 5 bases of the junction unmatched. Full variable domain (rest looked up from reference TRBV7-2 and TRBJ2-7): GAGVSQSPSNKVTEKGKDVELRCDPISGHTALYWYRQSLGQGLEFLIYFQGNSAPDKSGLPSDRFSAERTGGSVSTLTIQRTQQEDSAVYLCASSQTSGRNYEQYFGPGTRLTVT.

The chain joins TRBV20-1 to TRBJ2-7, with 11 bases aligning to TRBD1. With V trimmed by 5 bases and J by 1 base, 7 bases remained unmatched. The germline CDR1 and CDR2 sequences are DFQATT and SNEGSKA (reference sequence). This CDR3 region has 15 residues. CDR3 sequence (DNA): TGCAGTGCTTCAGGGACAGGGGGGGGATCCTACGAGCAGTACTTC. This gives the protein CSASGTGGGSYEQYF.

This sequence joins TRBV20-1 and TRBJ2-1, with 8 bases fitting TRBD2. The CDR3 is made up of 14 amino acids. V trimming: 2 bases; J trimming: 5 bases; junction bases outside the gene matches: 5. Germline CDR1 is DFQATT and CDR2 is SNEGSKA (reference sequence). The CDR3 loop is CSARTPGGDNEQFF. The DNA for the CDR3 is TGCAGTGCTAGAACTCCCGGGGGGGACAATGAGCAGTTCTTC.

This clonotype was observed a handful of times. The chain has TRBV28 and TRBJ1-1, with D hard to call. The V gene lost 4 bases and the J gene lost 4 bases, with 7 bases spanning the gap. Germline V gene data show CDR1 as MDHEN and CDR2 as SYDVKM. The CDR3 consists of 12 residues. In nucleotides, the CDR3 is TGTGCCAGCAGTTCCCACAGCACTGAAGCTTTCTTT. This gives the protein CASSSHSTEAFF.

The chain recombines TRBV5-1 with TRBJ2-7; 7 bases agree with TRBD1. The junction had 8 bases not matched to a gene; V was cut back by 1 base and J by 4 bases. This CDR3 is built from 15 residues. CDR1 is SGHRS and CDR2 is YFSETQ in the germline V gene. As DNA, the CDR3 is TGCGCCAGCAGCTTGAAAGGGACAGAACAGTACGAGCAGTACTTC. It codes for CASSLKGTEQYEQYF.

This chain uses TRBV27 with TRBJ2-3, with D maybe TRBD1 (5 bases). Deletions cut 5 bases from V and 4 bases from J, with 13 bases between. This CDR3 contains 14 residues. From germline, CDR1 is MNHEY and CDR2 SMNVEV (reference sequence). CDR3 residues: CASSKAGQPDTQYF. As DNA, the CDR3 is TGTGCCAGCAGTAAGGCAGGGCAGCCAGATACGCAGTATTTT.

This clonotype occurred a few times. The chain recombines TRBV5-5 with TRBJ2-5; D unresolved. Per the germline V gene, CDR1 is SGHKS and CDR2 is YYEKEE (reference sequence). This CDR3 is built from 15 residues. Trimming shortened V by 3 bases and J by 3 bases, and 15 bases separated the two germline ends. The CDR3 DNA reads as TGTGCCAGCAGCTCCGCGACACTAAGGAAAGAGACCCAGTACTTC. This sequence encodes CASSSATLRKETQYF.

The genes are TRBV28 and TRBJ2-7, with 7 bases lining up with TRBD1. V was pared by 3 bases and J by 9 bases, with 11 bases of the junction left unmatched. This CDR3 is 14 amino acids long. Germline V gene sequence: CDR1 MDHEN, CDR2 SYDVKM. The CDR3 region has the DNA TGTGCCAGCAGTTTGGTGACAGGGTTACGAGGGCAGTACTTC. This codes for CASSLVTGLRGQYF.

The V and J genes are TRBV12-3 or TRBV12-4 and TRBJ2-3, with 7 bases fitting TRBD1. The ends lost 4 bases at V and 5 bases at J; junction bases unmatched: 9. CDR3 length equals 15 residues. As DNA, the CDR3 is TGTGCCAGCAGTTATCAACAGGGGTATCGAGATACGCAGTATTTT. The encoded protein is CASSYQQGYRDTQYF.

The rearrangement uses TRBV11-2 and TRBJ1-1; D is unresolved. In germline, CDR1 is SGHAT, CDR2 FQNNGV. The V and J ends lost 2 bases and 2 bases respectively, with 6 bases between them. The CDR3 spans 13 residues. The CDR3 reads CASSLQFNTEAFF. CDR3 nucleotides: TGTGCCAGCAGCTTACAGTTCAACACTGAAGCTTTCTTT.

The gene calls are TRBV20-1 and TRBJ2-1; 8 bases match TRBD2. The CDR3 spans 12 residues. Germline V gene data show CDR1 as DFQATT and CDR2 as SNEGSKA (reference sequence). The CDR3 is CTLAGSPREQFF. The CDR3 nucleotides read TGCACCTTAGCGGGGTCGCCCCGTGAGCAGTTCTTC.

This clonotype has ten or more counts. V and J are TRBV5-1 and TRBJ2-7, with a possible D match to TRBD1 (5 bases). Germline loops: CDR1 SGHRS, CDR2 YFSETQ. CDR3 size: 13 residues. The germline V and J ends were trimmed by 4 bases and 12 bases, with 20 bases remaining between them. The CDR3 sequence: CASSDIPHGHPYF. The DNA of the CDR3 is TGCGCCAGCAGCGATATTCCACACGGACACCCGTACTTC.

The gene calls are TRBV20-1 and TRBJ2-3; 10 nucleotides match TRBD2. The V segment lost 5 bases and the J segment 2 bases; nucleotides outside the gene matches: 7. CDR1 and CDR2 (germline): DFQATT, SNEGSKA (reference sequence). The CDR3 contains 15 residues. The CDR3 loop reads CSAPIAGGFTDTQYF. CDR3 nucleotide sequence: TGCAGTGCTCCGATAGCGGGAGGATTCACAGATACGCAGTATTTT.

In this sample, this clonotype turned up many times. The CDR3 DNA follows: TGTGCCAGCAGCTCCGATTGGGCTGAAGCTTTCTTT. It codes for CASSSDWAEAFF. The V gene is TRBV7-9, the J gene TRBJ1-1; no reliable D call. The ends were cut back, 4 bases at V and 6 bases at J, with 9 bases in the middle. The CDR3 spans 12 residues. Germline loops: CDR1 SEHNR, CDR2 FQNEAQ (reference sequence).

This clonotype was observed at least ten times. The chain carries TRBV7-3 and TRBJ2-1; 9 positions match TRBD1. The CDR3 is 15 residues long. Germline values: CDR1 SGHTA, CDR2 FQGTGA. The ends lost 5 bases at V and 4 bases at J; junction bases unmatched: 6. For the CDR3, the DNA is TGTGCCAGCAGCCCTATTGGGACAGGGTACAATGAGCAGTTCTTC. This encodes CASSPIGTGYNEQFF.

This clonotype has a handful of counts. CDR3 region: CASSPRPMTRETQYF. CDR3 DNA sequence: TGTGCCAGCAGCCCCCGTCCCATGACACGGGAGACCCAGTACTTC. The chain is built from TRBV9 and TRBJ2-5; D unresolved. CDR3 length: 15 residues. V lost 4 bases to trimming and J lost 5 bases, with 18 bases between them. Germline V CDR1 and CDR2: SGDLS, YYNGEE.

CDR3 amino acids: CASSSNPGPEAFF. The CDR3 nucleotides read TGCGCCAGCAGCTCTAACCCCGGGCCCGAAGCTTTCTTT. The V call is TRBV5-1, the J call TRBJ1-1; D remains unclear. Between the trimmed V and J ends, which lost 3 bases and 8 bases, there was a span of 14 bases. CDR3 length: 13 residues. Germline-derived CDR1 and CDR2 are SGHRS and YFSETQ.

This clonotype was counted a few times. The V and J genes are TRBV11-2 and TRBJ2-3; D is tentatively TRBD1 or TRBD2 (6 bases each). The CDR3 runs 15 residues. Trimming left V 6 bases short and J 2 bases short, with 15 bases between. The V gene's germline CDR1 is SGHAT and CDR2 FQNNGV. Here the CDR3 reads CASRRWGASTDTQYF. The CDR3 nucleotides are TGTGCCAGCAGGAGATGGGGGGCGTCCACAGATACGCAGTATTTT.

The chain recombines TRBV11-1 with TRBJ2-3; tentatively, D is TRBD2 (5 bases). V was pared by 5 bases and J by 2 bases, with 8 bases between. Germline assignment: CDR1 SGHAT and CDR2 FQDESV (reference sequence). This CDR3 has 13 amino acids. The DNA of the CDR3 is TGTGCCAGCAGCCGGACTCCCACAGATACGCAGTATTTT. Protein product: CASSRTPTDTQYF.

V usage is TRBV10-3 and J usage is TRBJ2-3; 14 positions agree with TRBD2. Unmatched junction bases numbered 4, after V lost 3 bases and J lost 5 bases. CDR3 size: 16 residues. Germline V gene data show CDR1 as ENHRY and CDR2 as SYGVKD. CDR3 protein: CAISDAGTSGGDTQYF. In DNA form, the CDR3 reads TGTGCCATCAGTGACGCCGGGACTAGCGGGGGAGATACGCAGTATTTT.

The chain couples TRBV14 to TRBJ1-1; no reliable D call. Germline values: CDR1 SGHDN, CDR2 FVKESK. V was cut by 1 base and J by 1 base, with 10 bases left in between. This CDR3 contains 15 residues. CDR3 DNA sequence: TGTGCCAGCAGCCAAGTAGGAACGGCGAACACTGAAGCTTTCTTT. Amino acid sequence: CASSQVGTANTEAFF.